This entry describes one TCR beta chain. The CDR3 runs 13 residues. Germline CDR1 is MNHEY and CDR2 is SMNVEV (reference sequence). Trimming stripped 3 bases from V and 5 bases from J, with 11 bases between. This sample is part of a study of blood T cell repertoires in COVID-19. The overall study: Sites in the United States, Italy and Spain provided acute and convalescent COVID-19 samples.

Clones were sequenced by immunoSEQ multiplex PCR, and TCRdb holds only the in-frame ones, with some missing. The table lists 150,000 to 200,000 clones, around 85% of them singletons. V gene TRBV27 combines with J gene TRBJ2-7, with a tentative D call TRBD2 (5 bases). Sequencing input: peripheral blood. This receptor was taken from a human donor in a cohort sampled during active COVID-19. Here the CDR3 reads CASSFGVTNEQYF. The DNA of the CDR3 is TGTGCCAGCAGTTTCGGGGTCACTAACGAGCAGTACTTC.